The TCR beta chain described here comes from a study of blood T cell repertoires in COVID-19. Study at large: Acute-phase and convalescent COVID-19 samples originated in the United States, Italy and Spain. Sample material is recorded as cDNA or gDNA derived from T cells, B-cell-depleted T cells, or PBMCs.

Per the authors' pipeline: By means of reference gene primer amplification, nucleated cell counts were estimated. This table comes from immunoSEQ multiplex PCR, and its TCRdb copy is limited to in-frame clones, with some not included. The V and J calls and clone size were taken over from that table, and D and trimming were inferred from the DNA. The sample lists approximately 130,000 clones; approximately 85% were seen once. The source material was peripheral blood. The origin of this receptor is a human donor in a cohort sampled during active COVID-19.

The chain's CDR3 is CASSIDWRTEAFF. In DNA, the CDR3 is TGTGCCAGTAGTATAGATTGGAGGACTGAAGCTTTCTTT. V usage is TRBV19 and J usage is TRBJ1-1; no definite D call. Trimming took 0 bases from V and 5 from J, leaving 7 bases between them. The V gene's germline CDR1 is LNHDA and CDR2 SQIVND (reference sequence). CDR3 length equals 13 residues.